This TCR beta chain is from a study of T cells after yellow fever vaccination. This CDR3 is 17 amino acids long. MiXCR, run by TCRdb on the 5' RACE reads, gives a single entry per CDR3 protein. The sample includes hundreds of thousands of distinct CDR3 sequences, around an eighth seen only once; the top ten take just under 15%. This clonotype was detected a few times. What it binds is not known. Overall study results and limits: Though it reached lower strength, the secondary response hit its peak faster, day 5 versus 15. Clones that expanded after primary vaccination mostly reappeared after the booster (roughly 96% CD4, 88% CD8). From the bulk population, abundant clonotypes could contaminate and appear within FACS-sorted repertoires. Clonotypes found in both CD4 and CD8 compartments made up a small share.

The chain uses TRBV1 and TRBJ2-3; no DNA check was done on the table's D call, TRBD2. TRBV1 is recorded as a pseudogene. This clonotype was sampled from a man aged 25 to 40 who received the YFV17D yellow fever vaccine. This specimen consisted of PBMCs, obtained on the day of the yellow fever booster vaccination. CDR3 coding DNA: TGCACCAGCAGCCAGGGACTAGCGGGAGGGAGGACAGATACGCAGTATTTT. It encodes CTSSQGLAGGRTDTQYF.